This T cell receptor beta chain appears in the sequencing data of a study of shared T cell receptors in the human thymus. The protocol was immunoSEQ multiplex PCR, while the TCRdb copy is restricted to in-frame clones and leaves out a portion. The repertoire has some 640,000 clones, roughly 86% of them found once; the top ten carry just under 0.0095%. V was trimmed by 3 bases and J by 1 base, leaving 16 bases between them. The CDR3 loop spans 16 amino acids. Germline lookup yields CDR1 SEHNR and CDR2 FQNEAQ (reference sequence). This sample was also put to use in a study of human thymus T cells. That publication notes: The people who donated were healthy Finnish babies having corrective surgery for congenital heart defects. Resections obtained during corrective heart surgery supplied the thymus tissue. It looked as if thymic and blood repertoires used V and J genes in a biased way. Highly overlapping thymic repertoires among unrelated individuals were reported in related research.

The receptor was derived from a boy in the first two years of life with a congenital heart defect. Material for sequencing was thymocytes. The chain joins TRBV7-9 to TRBJ2-7; no clear D gene. The CDR3 DNA is TGTGCCAGCAGCTTTATTTTGAACGGGTCATCCTACGAGCAGTACTTC. Encoded protein: CASSFILNGSSYEQYF.